What follows is one T cell receptor beta chain and its context. The antigen remains unidentified. The entry originates in a study of T-cell reconstitution after alpha-beta-depleted transplantation in children. Study observations and caveats: Several hundred rapidly expanded clones from non-depleted graft cells reportedly supplied alpha-beta T cells about two months post-transplant. Surviving recipient T cells and thymic progenitors accounted for the high day-60 TCRbeta diversity observed in some patients. One year after transplant, T-cell counts and diversity came mostly from newly produced T cells.

TCRbeta library preparation incorporated unique molecular identifiers. In TCRdb, the PCR reads were re-called with MiXCR into one record per CDR3 protein. The sample holds some 440,000 distinct CDR3 sequences, roughly 16% seen once. The source was PBMCs, mostly from graft donor cells, collected 360 days after TCRalphabeta/CD19-depleted stem cell transplant. The sequence came from a boy in the first two years of life who had a stem cell transplant for Wiskott-Aldrich syndrome, so the T cells may come from the graft donor.

CDR3 loop: CASSLALGAGETQYF. CDR3 in DNA: TGCGCCAGCAGCTTGGCCCTGGGGGCTGGAGAGACCCAGTACTTC. The chain recombines TRBV5-1 with TRBJ2-5; D may be TRBD1 (6 bases). V gave up 0 bases and J gave up 4 bases, with 13 bases separating them. Per the germline V gene, CDR1 is SGHRS and CDR2 is YFSETQ. The CDR3 length is 15 residues.